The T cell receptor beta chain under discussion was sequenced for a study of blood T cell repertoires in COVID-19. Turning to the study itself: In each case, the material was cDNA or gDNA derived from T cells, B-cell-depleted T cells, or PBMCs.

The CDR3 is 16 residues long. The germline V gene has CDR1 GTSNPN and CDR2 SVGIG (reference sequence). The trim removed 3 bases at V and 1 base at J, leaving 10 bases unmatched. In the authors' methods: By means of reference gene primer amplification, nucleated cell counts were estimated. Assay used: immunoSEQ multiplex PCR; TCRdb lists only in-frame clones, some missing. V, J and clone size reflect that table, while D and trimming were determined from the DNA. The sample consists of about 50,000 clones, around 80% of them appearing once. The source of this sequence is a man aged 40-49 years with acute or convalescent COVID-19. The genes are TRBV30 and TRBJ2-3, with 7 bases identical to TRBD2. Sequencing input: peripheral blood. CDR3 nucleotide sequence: TGTGCCTGGAGCCTCCCGGGGAGGGGTCGCACAGATACGCAGTATTTT. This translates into CAWSLPGRGRTDTQYF.